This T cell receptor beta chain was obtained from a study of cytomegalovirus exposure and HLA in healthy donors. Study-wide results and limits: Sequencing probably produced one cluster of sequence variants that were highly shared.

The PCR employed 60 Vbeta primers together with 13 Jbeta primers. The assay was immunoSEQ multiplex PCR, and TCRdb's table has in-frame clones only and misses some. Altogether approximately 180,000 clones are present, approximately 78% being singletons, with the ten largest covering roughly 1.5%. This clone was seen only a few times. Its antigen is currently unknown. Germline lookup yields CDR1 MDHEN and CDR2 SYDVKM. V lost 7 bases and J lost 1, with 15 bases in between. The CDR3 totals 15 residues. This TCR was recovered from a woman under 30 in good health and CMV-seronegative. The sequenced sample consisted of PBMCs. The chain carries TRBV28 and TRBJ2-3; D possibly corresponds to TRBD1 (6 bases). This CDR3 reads CASMGAPAGTDTQYF. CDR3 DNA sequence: TGTGCCAGCATGGGGGCTCCAGCAGGCACAGATACGCAGTATTTT.